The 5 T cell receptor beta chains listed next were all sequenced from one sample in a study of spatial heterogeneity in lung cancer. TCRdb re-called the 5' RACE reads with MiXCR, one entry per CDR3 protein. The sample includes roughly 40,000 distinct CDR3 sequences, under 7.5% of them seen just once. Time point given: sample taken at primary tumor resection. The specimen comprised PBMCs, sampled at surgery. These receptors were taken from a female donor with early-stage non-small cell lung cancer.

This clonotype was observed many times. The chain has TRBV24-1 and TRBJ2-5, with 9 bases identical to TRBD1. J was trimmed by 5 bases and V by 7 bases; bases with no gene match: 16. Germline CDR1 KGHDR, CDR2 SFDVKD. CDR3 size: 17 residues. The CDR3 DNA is TGTGCCACCAGCACCCCCTCAGGACAGGGGTCGGAGGAGACCCAGTACTTC. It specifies CATSTPSGQGSEETQYF.

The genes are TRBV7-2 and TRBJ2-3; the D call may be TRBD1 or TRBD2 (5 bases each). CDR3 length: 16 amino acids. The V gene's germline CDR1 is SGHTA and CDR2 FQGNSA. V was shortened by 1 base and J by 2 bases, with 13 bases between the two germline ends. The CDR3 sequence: CASSLGGKGTTDTQYF. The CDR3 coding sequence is TGTGCCAGCAGCTTAGGGGGCAAGGGGACCACAGATACGCAGTATTTT.

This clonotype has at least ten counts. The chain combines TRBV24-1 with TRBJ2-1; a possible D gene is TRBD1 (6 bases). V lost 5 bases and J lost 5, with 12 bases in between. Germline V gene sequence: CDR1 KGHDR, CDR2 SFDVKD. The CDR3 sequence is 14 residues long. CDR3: CATSVQRGNNEQFF. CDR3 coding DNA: TGTGCCACCAGTGTTCAGAGGGGGAACAATGAGCAGTTCTTC.

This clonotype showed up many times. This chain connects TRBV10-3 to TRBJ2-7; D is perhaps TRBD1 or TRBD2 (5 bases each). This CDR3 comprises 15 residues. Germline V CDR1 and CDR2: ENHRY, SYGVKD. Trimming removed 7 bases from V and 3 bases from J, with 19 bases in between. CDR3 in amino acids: CAITPNGGRGYEQYF. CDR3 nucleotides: TGTGCCATCACCCCGAATGGGGGAAGGGGCTACGAGCAGTACTTC.

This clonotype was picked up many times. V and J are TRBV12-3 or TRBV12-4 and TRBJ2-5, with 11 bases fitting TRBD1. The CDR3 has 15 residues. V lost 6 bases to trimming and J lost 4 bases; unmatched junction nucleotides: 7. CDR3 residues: CASSLGQGASETQYF. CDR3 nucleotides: TGTGCCAGCAGCCTAGGACAGGGGGCATCAGAGACCCAGTACTTC.